These 29 T cell receptor beta chains originate from one sample sequenced in a study of Tregs in tolerant kidney transplant recipients. Assay used: immunoSEQ multiplex PCR; TCRdb lists only in-frame clones, some missing. The sample has some 20,000 clones, about 71% seen once. Antigen specificity for these receptors is unknown. Sequencing was carried out using Tregs from blood cultured with allogeneic cells. The source is a human donor in good health.

This clone was recorded a few times. V gene TRBV19 combines with J gene TRBJ1-4; TRBD1 matches at 9 bases. The CDR3 contains 15 residues. V shed 7 bases, J shed 6 bases, and the junction held 9 bases outside the gene matches. From germline, CDR1 is LNHDA and CDR2 SQIVND (reference sequence). Here the CDR3 DNA reads TGTGCCAGTACCGCCTCGGGACAGGGTTATGAAAAACTGTTTTTT. Protein product: CASTASGQGYEKLFF.

The rearrangement links TRBV7-9 to TRBJ1-2; D may be TRBD1 (5 bases). There are 14 residues in the CDR3. Trimming took 4 bases from V and 3 from J, leaving 12 bases between them. Germline assignment: CDR1 SEHNR and CDR2 FQNEAQ (reference sequence). The CDR3 region has the DNA TGTGCCAGCAGCTCTTCGGGGCGTTACTATGGCTACACCTTC. It yields the protein CASSSSGRYYGYTF.

This clone was picked up a small number of times. The chain links TRBV11-2 to TRBJ2-5; TRBD2 is a possible D gene (5 bases). Per the germline V gene, CDR1 is SGHAT and CDR2 is FQNNGV. The CDR3 contains 12 residues. Between the trimmed V and J ends, which lost 1 base and 12 bases, there was a span of 12 bases. In DNA, the CDR3 is TGTGCCAGCAGCTTAGCGGGGAGCCGGGAGTACTTC. Protein sequence: CASSLAGSREYF.

The chain is built from TRBV6-5 and TRBJ1-1, with 7 bases that match TRBD1. The CDR3 has 14 amino acids. V lost 6 bases and J lost 1; bases outside the gene matches: 5. CDR1 is MNHEY and CDR2 is SVGAGI in the germline V gene. In DNA, the CDR3 is TGTGCCAGCAGCTATAGACAGGGGAACACTGAAGCTTTCTTT. Amino acid sequence: CASSYRQGNTEAFF.

The J gene is TRBJ2-7, the V gene TRBV9; 7 nucleotides align to TRBD1. The germline CDR1 and CDR2 sequences are SGDLS and YYNGEE. The CDR3 sequence is 13 residues long. Losses at the gene ends were 3 bases for V and 3 bases for J; bases not matched to a gene: 3. CDR3 region: CASSATGVYEQYF. CDR3 nucleotide sequence: TGTGCCAGCAGCGCCACAGGGGTCTACGAGCAGTACTTC.

The chain uses TRBV7-8 and TRBJ2-6; no definite D call. The germline V gene encodes CDR1 SGHVS and CDR2 FQNEAQ. CDR3 length: 13 residues. V was shortened by 3 bases and J by 4 bases, with 4 bases between the two germline ends. The CDR3 is CASSLQGANVLTF. Written as DNA, the CDR3 is TGTGCCAGCAGCTTGCAGGGGGCCAACGTCCTGACTTTC.

In this sample, this clone turned up once. The chain recombines TRBV5-6 with TRBJ2-3; 9 bases line up with TRBD1. Germline CDR1 and CDR2: SGHDT and YYEEEE. Trimming took 4 bases from V and 2 from J; bases not matched to a gene: 8. This CDR3 is built from 16 residues. CDR3 nucleotides: TGTGCCAGCAGCCTCTACGGGACAGGGTACACAGATACGCAGTATTTT. Its translation is CASSLYGTGYTDTQYF. Supplemented by reference TRBV5-6 and TRBJ2-3, the full variable domain reads DAGVTQSPTHLIKTRGQQVTLRCSPKSGHDTVSWYQQALGQGPQFIFQYYEEEERQRGNFPDRFSGHQFPNYSSELNVNALLLGDSALYLCASSLYGTGYTDTQYFGPGTRLTVL.

The V gene is TRBV2, the J gene TRBJ2-3; D may be TRBD2 (7 bases). V was cut by 3 bases and J by 4 bases, with 11 bases left in between. Germline V gene sequence: CDR1 SNHLY, CDR2 FYNNEI. There are 14 residues in the CDR3. This chain's CDR3 is CASSEGGPSDTQYF. The CDR3 DNA reads as TGTGCCAGCAGTGAGGGGGGGCCATCAGATACGCAGTATTTT. Supplemented by reference TRBV2 and TRBJ2-3, the full variable domain reads EPEVTQTPSHQVTQMGQEVILRCVPISNHLYFYWYRQILGQKVEFLVSFYNNEISEKSEIFDDQFSVERPDGSNFTLKIRSTKLEDSAMYFCASSEGGPSDTQYFGPGTRLTVL.

The rearrangement uses TRBV6-1 and TRBJ1-6; D gene uncertain. From germline, CDR1 is MNHNS and CDR2 SASEGT. Trimming removed 0 bases from V and 0 bases from J, with 9 bases in between. The CDR3 totals 17 residues. The CDR3 sequence: CASSEASASSYNSPLHF. In DNA, the CDR3 is TGTGCCAGCAGTGAAGCGTCGGCGAGCTCCTATAATTCACCCCTCCACTTT.

The V gene is TRBV7-2, the J gene TRBJ2-5, with 10 bases that match TRBD2. The J segment lost 0 bases and the V segment lost 6 bases, leaving 7 bases of the junction unmatched. Germline CDR1 is SGHTA and CDR2 is FQGNSA. The CDR3 spans 16 residues. The CDR3 bases are TGTGCCAGCAGTTTAACTAGCGGGACGTACCAAGAGACCCAGTACTTC. Translated: CASSLTSGTYQETQYF. The full variable domain, its missing parts supplied by reference TRBV7-2 and TRBJ2-5, is GAGVSQSPSNKVTEKGKDVELRCDPISGHTALYWYRQSLGQGLEFLIYFQGNSAPDKSGLPSDRFSAERTGGSVSTLTIQRTQQEDSAVYLCASSLTSGTYQETQYFGPGTRLLVL.

The chain joins TRBV5-4 to TRBJ2-5; D ambiguous. Trimming took 4 bases from V and 2 from J, leaving 6 bases between them. The CDR3 is 12 residues long. CDR1 is SGHNT, CDR2 YYREEE, per germline (reference sequence). The CDR3 loop reads CASSLVQETQYF. The DNA of the CDR3 is TGTGCCAGCAGCCTCGTGCAAGAGACCCAGTACTTC.

This clone was picked up a small number of times. The chain combines TRBV5-6 with TRBJ2-7; D gene ambiguous. Germline-derived CDR1 and CDR2 are SGHDT and YYEEEE. The CDR3 sequence is 14 residues long. V lost 1 base to trimming and J lost 3 bases, with 11 bases between them. The CDR3 nucleotides read TGTGCCAGCAGCTTGCGGGCAGCCGACTACGAGCAGTACTTC. Translation: CASSLRAADYEQYF. Complete variable domain (other parts from reference TRBV5-6 and TRBJ2-7): DAGVTQSPTHLIKTRGQQVTLRCSPKSGHDTVSWYQQALGQGPQFIFQYYEEEERQRGNFPDRFSGHQFPNYSSELNVNALLLGDSALYLCASSLRAADYEQYFGPGTRLTVT.

The J gene is TRBJ1-6, the V gene TRBV29-1, with a weak D call TRBD1 (5 bases). The CDR3 has 14 amino acids. Germline CDR1 SQVTM, CDR2 ANQGSEA. V was shortened by 2 bases and J by 10 bases, with 15 bases between the two germline ends. In DNA form, the CDR3 reads TGCAGCGTTGAATTTTTGCAGGGACGATCACCCCTCCACTTT. Residues: CSVEFLQGRSPLHF.

The chain employs TRBV19 and TRBJ1-6, with D perhaps matching TRBD1 (5 bases). CDR1 is LNHDA, CDR2 SQIVND, per germline (reference sequence). This CDR3 has 16 residues. Trimming stripped 6 bases from V and 7 bases from J, with 19 bases between. CDR3 protein: CASRHSKRGTNSPLHF. The CDR3 DNA reads TGTGCCAGTAGACACTCCAAGAGGGGCACAAATTCACCCCTCCACTTT. The full variable domain, completed using reference TRBV19 and TRBJ1-6, is DGGITQSPKYLFRKEGQNVTLSCEQNLNHDAMYWYRQDPGQGLRLIYYSQIVNDFQKGDIAEGYSVSREKKESFPLTVTSAQKNPTAFYLCASRHSKRGTNSPLHFGNGTRLTVT.

The chain uses TRBV7-2 and TRBJ2-3, with D possibly being TRBD1 (5 bases). The CDR3 sequence is 14 residues long. Germline V lookup: CDR1 SGHTA, CDR2 FQGNSA. Trimming pared 1 base from V and 5 bases from J, leaving 10 bases between. The CDR3 DNA reads TGTGCCAGCAGCTTAGGGTGGGGCGAAGATACGCAGTATTTT. Translated, it gives CASSLGWGEDTQYF.

The rearrangement joins TRBV11-2 to TRBJ2-7; 8 nucleotides line up with TRBD2. CDR1 SGHAT and CDR2 FQNNGV come from the germline V gene. This CDR3 spans 15 amino acids. Unmatched junction bases numbered 3, after V lost 0 bases and J lost 2 bases. The CDR3 sequence: CASSLDGGGPYEQYF. The CDR3 DNA sequence: TGTGCCAGCAGCTTAGACGGCGGGGGGCCCTACGAGCAGTACTTC.

This chain connects TRBV19 to TRBJ2-5; no firm D call. Per the germline V gene, CDR1 is LNHDA and CDR2 is SQIVND (reference sequence). V dropped 6 bases and J dropped 5 bases, with 19 bases sitting between them. The CDR3 is made up of 15 amino acids. The DNA for the CDR3 is TGTGCCAGTAGCCGAGGAACTGAGGCATGGGAGACCCAGTACTTC. Amino acid sequence: CASSRGTEAWETQYF.

The chain joins TRBV19 to TRBJ2-5; possibly TRBD1 for D (5 bases). Germline V lookup: CDR1 LNHDA, CDR2 SQIVND (reference sequence). Trimming cost V 5 bases and J 5 bases, with 12 bases left between them. The CDR3 has 13 residues. CDR3 in DNA: TGTGCCAGTAGTCAGGGCCCGTGGGAGACCCAGTACTTC. Its translation: CASSQGPWETQYF.

A few counts support this clone. The rearrangement joins TRBV6-1 to TRBJ1-3; D unclear. V was cut by 5 bases and J by 0 bases, with 11 bases left in between. CDR3 length: 15 amino acids. CDR1 and CDR2 (germline): MNHNS, SASEGT. As DNA, the CDR3 is TGTGCCAGCAGTCTTACTCGATCCTCTGGAAACACCATATATTTT. As protein: CASSLTRSSGNTIYF.

The chain uses TRBV19 and TRBJ1-5; D not certain. V lost 1 base and J 0 bases, leaving 13 bases between the germline ends. This CDR3 has 17 amino acids. Germline V lookup: CDR1 LNHDA, CDR2 SQIVND (reference sequence). The CDR3 protein is CASSIGRRTYSNQPQHF. CDR3 sequence (DNA): TGTGCCAGTAGTATAGGGAGACGGACTTATAGCAATCAGCCCCAGCATTTT.

The V call is TRBV7-9, the J call TRBJ2-5, with 9 bases fitting TRBD2. The CDR3 sequence is 18 residues long. Trimming at V came to 2 bases and at J to 2 bases, leaving 12 bases not matched to a gene. Germline CDR1 and CDR2: SEHNR and FQNEAQ (reference sequence). The CDR3 DNA reads as TGTGCCAGCAGCTTACGCCCTGTCCGTAGCGGGGGACAAGAGACCCAGTACTTC. This codes for CASSLRPVRSGGQETQYF.

This sequence joins TRBV29-1 and TRBJ1-1; 7 nucleotides line up with TRBD1. The V gene end was trimmed by 4 bases and the J gene end by 5 bases; junction bases not matched to a gene: 4. The CDR3 is 12 amino acids. Germline-derived CDR1 and CDR2 are SQVTM and ANQGSEA. DNA of the CDR3: TGCAGCGTTGCCAGGGGGGTGACTGAAGCTTTCTTT. Translation: CSVARGVTEAFF.

CDR3: CASSLYDYTGELFF. The CDR3 coding sequence is TGTGCCAGCAGCTTATACGACTACACCGGGGAGCTGTTTTTT. The chain couples TRBV7-2 to TRBJ2-2; the D is unclear. Germline V gene data show CDR1 as SGHTA and CDR2 as FQGNSA. The CDR3 totals 14 residues. Trimming pared 2 bases from V and 3 bases from J, leaving 7 bases between.

The J gene is TRBJ1-3, the V gene TRBV5-6; D is undetermined. Germline V lookup: CDR1 SGHDT, CDR2 YYEEEE. V lost 0 bases and J lost 1, with 5 bases in between. This CDR3 has 14 residues. The CDR3 here is CASSLAGSGNTIYF. The CDR3 DNA follows: TGTGCCAGCAGCTTGGCTGGGTCTGGAAACACCATATATTTT.

The rearrangement uses TRBV7-3 and TRBJ2-5, with 13 positions matching TRBD2. V shed 5 bases, J shed 5 bases, and the junction held 5 bases outside the gene matches. Germline-derived CDR1 and CDR2 are SGHTA and FQGTGA. The length of the CDR3 is 15 residues. In DNA, the CDR3 is TGTGCCAGCAGCGACCCACTAGCGGGGGGGGAGACCCAGTACTTC. Translated: CASSDPLAGGETQYF.

V and J are TRBV30 and TRBJ1-6; D gene ambiguous. CDR3 length: 16 amino acids. Germline V gene data show CDR1 as GTSNPN and CDR2 as SVGIG (reference sequence). Trimming removed 0 bases at V and 0 bases at J, with 9 bases between. The CDR3 region has the DNA TGTGCCTGGAGTGTTTCAGGCGGCTCCTATAATTCACCCCTCCACTTT. Translation gives CAWSVSGGSYNSPLHF.

This chain connects TRBV6-5 to TRBJ1-6; D possibly corresponds to TRBD1 (5 bases). This CDR3 comprises 14 residues. V was clipped by 2 bases and J by 10 bases, with 12 bases between them. Germline CDR1 reads MNHEY; CDR2 reads SVGAGI. CDR3 in DNA: TGTGCCAGCAGTTACGGCCAGGGAAGCTCACCCCTCCACTTT. It yields the protein CASSYGQGSSPLHF.

This clone was seen only a few times. V is TRBV30 and J is TRBJ2-3, with D uncertain. Germline V gene lookup returns CDR1 GTSNPN and CDR2 SVGIG (reference sequence). Trimming cost V 1 base and J 5 bases, with 7 bases left between them. The CDR3 runs 12 residues. The chain's CDR3 is CAWSEWVDTQYF. The DNA for the CDR3 is TGTGCCTGGAGTGAGTGGGTAGATACGCAGTATTTT.

V is TRBV27 and J is TRBJ2-7; tentatively, D is TRBD2 (8 bases). This CDR3 is 16 amino acids long. The V gene lost 6 bases and the J gene lost 6 bases, with 24 bases spanning the gap. Germline-derived CDR1 and CDR2 are MNHEY and SMNVEV (reference sequence). CDR3 sequence (DNA): TGTGCCAGCAGCCCCGCCTCGGGACTAGGGGGCGGCGAGCAGTACTTC. This gives the protein CASSPASGLGGGEQYF.